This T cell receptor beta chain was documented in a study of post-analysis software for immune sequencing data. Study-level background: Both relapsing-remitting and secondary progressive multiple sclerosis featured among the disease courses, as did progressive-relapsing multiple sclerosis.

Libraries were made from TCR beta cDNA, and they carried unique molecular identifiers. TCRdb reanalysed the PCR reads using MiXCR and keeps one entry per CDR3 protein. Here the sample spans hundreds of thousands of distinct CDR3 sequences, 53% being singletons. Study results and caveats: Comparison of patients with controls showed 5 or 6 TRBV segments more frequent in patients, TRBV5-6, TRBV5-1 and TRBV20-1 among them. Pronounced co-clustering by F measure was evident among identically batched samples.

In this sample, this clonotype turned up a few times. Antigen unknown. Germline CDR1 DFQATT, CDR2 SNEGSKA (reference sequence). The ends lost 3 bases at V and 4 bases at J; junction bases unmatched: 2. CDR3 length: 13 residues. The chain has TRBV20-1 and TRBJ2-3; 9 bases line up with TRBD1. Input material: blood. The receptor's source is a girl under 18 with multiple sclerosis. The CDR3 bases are TGCAGTGCTAGTAGGGACAGGGCAGATACGCAGTATTTT. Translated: CSASRDRADTQYF.